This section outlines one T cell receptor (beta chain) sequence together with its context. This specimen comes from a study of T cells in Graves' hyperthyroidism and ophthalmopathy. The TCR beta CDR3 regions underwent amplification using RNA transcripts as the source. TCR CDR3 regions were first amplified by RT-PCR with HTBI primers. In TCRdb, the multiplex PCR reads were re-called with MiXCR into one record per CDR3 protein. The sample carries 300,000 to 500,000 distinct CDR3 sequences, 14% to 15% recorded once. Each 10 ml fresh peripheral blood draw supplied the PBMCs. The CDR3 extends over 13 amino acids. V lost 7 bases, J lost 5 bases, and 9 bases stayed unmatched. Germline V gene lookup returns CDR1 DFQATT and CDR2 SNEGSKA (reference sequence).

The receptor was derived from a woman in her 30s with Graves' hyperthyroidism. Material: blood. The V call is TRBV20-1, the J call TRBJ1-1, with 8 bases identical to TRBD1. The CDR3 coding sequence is TGCAGTGTACCCGGACAGGGAGGGACTGAAGCTTTCTTT. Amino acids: CSVPGQGGTEAFF.